This T cell receptor (beta chain) was captured by sequencing in a study of shared clonotypes between healthy human individuals. Deep-level running was used for the assay. Input per replicate PCR of unsorted PBMC was 300 ng DNA, corresponding to around 30,000 T cell genomes. Measured with immunoSEQ multiplex PCR; TCRdb has only the in-frame clones, and not every one. Altogether some 470,000 clones are present, about 79% being singletons, with the ten largest covering over 10%. The germline CDR1 and CDR2 sequences are SQVTM and ANQGSEA. The ends lost 6 bases at V and 6 bases at J; junction bases unmatched: 8. CDR3 length: 13 residues.

The origin of this receptor is a woman in her thirties or forties in good health. Some clones in this sample may be carry-over from other donors' samples. The chain carries TRBV29-1 and TRBJ2-7, with TRBD1 matching over 10 bases. Input material: PBMCs. CDR3 sequence (DNA): TGCAGCGTCGTTGGGACAGGGGCGGGCGAGCAGTACTTC. As protein: CSVVGTGAGEQYF.